These 32 T cell receptor beta chains were sequenced from one sample in a study of OX40 agonist ivuxolimab in advanced cancers. Repertoires were generated with immunoSEQ multiplex PCR, while TCRdb's copy carries only in-frame clones and drops some. The sample lists 60,000 to 65,000 clones; about 89% were seen once. Here the sequenced sample was CD4+ or CD8+ T cells sorted from blood, taken in a trial of the OX40 agonist ivuxolimab. All receptors derive from an adult with an advanced solid tumor such as melanoma, head and neck, liver or kidney cancer.

The chain is built from TRBV5-6 and TRBJ1-5; D gene unclear. This CDR3 has 16 amino acids. CDR1 and CDR2 from the germline V gene are SGHDT and YYEEEE. Trimming left V 1 base short and J 1 base short, with 12 bases between. As DNA, the CDR3 is TGTGCCAGCAGCTTGCTTATCGGGTCCAGCAATCAGCCCCAGCATTTT. Its translation is CASSLLIGSSNQPQHF.

This sequence joins TRBV23-1 and TRBJ2-2, with 12 bases matching TRBD1. TRBV23-1 belongs to the ORF category, with a function that is uncertain. CDR3 size: 18 residues. After removal of 6 bases from V and 3 bases from J, the junction contained 11 bases not matched to a gene. Here the CDR3 reads CASRTTRDRGPDTGELFF. The CDR3 nucleotides are TGCGCCAGCAGGACCACTAGGGACAGGGGGCCGGACACCGGGGAGCTGTTTTTT.

This clone was recorded only once. Other DNA sequences in the sample encode the same CDR3. This rearrangement joins TRBV27 to TRBJ2-7; D unresolved. Per the germline V gene, CDR1 is MNHEY and CDR2 is SMNVEV (reference sequence). Trimming shortened V by 2 bases and J by 0 bases, and 8 bases separated the two germline ends. CDR3 size: 14 residues. The CDR3 DNA reads as TGTGCCAGCAGTTTAGGCGTAACCTCCTACGAGCAGTACTTC. Translation gives CASSLGVTSYEQYF.

The genes are TRBV6-1 and TRBJ2-3; TRBD2 matches 7 bases. Germline V gene sequence: CDR1 MNHNS, CDR2 SASEGT. There are 15 residues in the CDR3. With 6 bases clipped from V and 0 bases from J, the junction kept 6 bases outside the gene matches. The chain's CDR3 is CASRPSGSSTDTQYF. DNA of the CDR3: TGTGCCAGCAGACCTAGCGGTTCTAGCACAGATACGCAGTATTTT.

The chain carries TRBV6-1 and TRBJ1-1; possible D gene TRBD1, 5 bases. This CDR3 spans 14 amino acids. V was clipped by 7 bases and J by 0 bases, with 12 bases between them. Germline V gene data show CDR1 as MNHNS and CDR2 as SASEGT. The CDR3 DNA follows: TGTGCCAGCACCGAAGGACAATTGAACACTGAAGCTTTCTTT. It codes for CASTEGQLNTEAFF.

This chain links TRBV12-5 with TRBJ2-3; a possible D gene is TRBD1 (5 bases). The V and J ends lost 1 base and 4 bases respectively, with 9 bases between them. The CDR3 consists of 14 residues. The germline V gene has CDR1 LGHNT and CDR2 FRNRAP. CDR3 residues: CASGLGKQADTQYF. CDR3 in DNA: TGTGCTAGTGGTTTGGGGAAACAGGCAGATACGCAGTATTTT.

The chain employs TRBV7-3 and TRBJ2-3, with 12 bases matching TRBD2. The CDR3 runs 14 residues. V trimming: 4 bases; J trimming: 5 bases; junction bases outside the gene matches: 1. CDR1 SGHTA and CDR2 FQGTGA come from the germline V gene. CDR3 region: CASSSGLAGDTQYF. As DNA, the CDR3 is TGTGCCAGCAGCTCGGGACTAGCGGGAGATACGCAGTATTTT. Variable domain in full (rest from reference TRBV7-3 and TRBJ2-3): GAGVSQTPSNKVTEKGKYVELRCDPISGHTALYWYRQSLGQGPEFLIYFQGTGAADDSGLPNDRFFAVRPEGSVSTLKIQRTERGDSAVYLCASSSGLAGDTQYFGPGTRLTVL.

This clone was counted a few times. The V call is TRBV27, the J call TRBJ2-7; no clear D gene. The germline V gene has CDR1 MNHEY and CDR2 SMNVEV (reference sequence). Trimming left V 0 bases short and J 4 bases short, with 13 bases between. The CDR3 extends over 15 amino acids. Here the CDR3 reads CASSLSGGFSYEQYF. DNA of the CDR3: TGTGCCAGCAGTTTATCGGGCGGTTTCTCGTACGAGCAGTACTTC.

V and J are TRBV5-1 and TRBJ1-6; 9 positions match TRBD1. Per germline, CDR1 SGHRS and CDR2 YFSETQ. V gave up 0 bases and J gave up 7 bases; unmatched junction bases: 2. This CDR3 spans 15 amino acids. The CDR3 protein is CASSLAGQGNSPLHF. The CDR3, as DNA: TGCGCCAGCAGCTTGGCCGGACAGGGGAATTCACCCCTCCACTTT.

The rearrangement links TRBV6-4 to TRBJ1-1; D remains unclear. V was shortened by 4 bases and J by 0 bases, with 6 bases between the two germline ends. The CDR3 extends over 13 amino acids. The germline gives CDR1 MRHNA, CDR2 SNTAGT. The CDR3 protein is CASSVGMNTEAFF. CDR3 nucleotides: TGTGCCAGCAGTGTCGGCATGAACACTGAAGCTTTCTTT.

The CDR3 DNA reads as TGCGCCAGCAGCCAAGTGGCAGGATACAATGAGCAGTTCTTC. Protein: CASSQVAGYNEQFF. The chain combines TRBV4-1 with TRBJ2-1; D is undetermined. CDR1 is MGHRA, CDR2 YSYEKL, per germline. Trimming took 1 base from V and 4 from J, leaving 8 bases between them. The CDR3 loop spans 14 amino acids.

The chain is built from TRBV30 and TRBJ1-3, with D maybe TRBD1 (6 bases). There are 16 residues in the CDR3. In germline, CDR1 is GTSNPN, CDR2 SVGIG (reference sequence). V was clipped by 2 bases and J by 2 bases, with 16 bases between them. The CDR3 spells CAWSRGTRHTGNTIYF. The CDR3 DNA reads as TGTGCCTGGAGTAGGGGGACACGACATACTGGAAACACCATATATTTT. Full variable domain (rest looked up from reference TRBV30 and TRBJ1-3): SQTIHQWPATLVQPVGSPLSLECTVEGTSNPNLYWYRQAAGRGLQLLFYSVGIGQISSEVPQNLSASRPQDRQFILSSKKLLLSDSGFYLCAWSRGTRHTGNTIYFGEGSWLTVV.

The chain carries TRBV2 and TRBJ1-2; D might be TRBD1 (6 bases). There are 15 residues in the CDR3. CDR1 and CDR2 (germline): SNHLY, FYNNEI. Trimming stripped 1 base from V and 2 bases from J, with 11 bases between. The CDR3 DNA follows: TGTGCCAGCAGTGAAGTCCCAGGGGCAAACTATGGCTACACCTTC. This sequence encodes CASSEVPGANYGYTF.

V and J are TRBV30 and TRBJ1-1; no clear D. Per germline, CDR1 GTSNPN and CDR2 SVGIG (reference sequence). The CDR3 consists of 11 residues. The ends were cut back, 5 bases at V and 4 bases at J, with 8 bases in the middle. CDR3: CAWDVTTEAFF. In DNA, the CDR3 is TGTGCCTGGGACGTCACCACTGAAGCTTTCTTT.

This chain connects TRBV27 to TRBJ2-1; no firm D call. The CDR3 extends over 14 amino acids. Germline-derived CDR1 and CDR2 are MNHEY and SMNVEV (reference sequence). The germline V and J ends were trimmed by 5 bases and 8 bases, with 16 bases remaining between them. CDR3 protein: CASSGSGDFYEQFF. CDR3 bases: TGTGCCAGCAGTGGGTCAGGCGATTTCTATGAGCAGTTCTTC.

This rearrangement joins TRBV7-6 to TRBJ2-2; D is ambiguous. The germline CDR1 and CDR2 sequences are SGHVS and FNYEAQ. The CDR3 is made up of 15 amino acids. Trimming took 0 bases from V and 2 from J, leaving 7 bases between them. CDR3 loop: CASSLALANTGELFF. CDR3 coding DNA: TGTGCCAGCAGCTTAGCTTTGGCCAACACCGGGGAGCTGTTTTTT.

The chain uses TRBV28 and TRBJ2-7, with D hard to call. The germline gives CDR1 MDHEN, CDR2 SYDVKM. V lost 5 bases and J lost 2, with 22 bases in between. The CDR3 has 17 residues. Here the CDR3 DNA reads TGTGCCAGCAGTCCCGAGCCGATAGCTGTTATAACCTACGAGCAGTACTTC. Residues: CASSPEPIAVITYEQYF.

This clone showed up just once. The rearrangement links TRBV18 to TRBJ2-3, with 8 bases lining up with TRBD2. V shed 3 bases, J shed 2 bases, and the junction held 7 bases outside the gene matches. Germline CDR1 reads KGHSH; CDR2 reads LQKENI. The CDR3 runs 16 residues. CDR3 in amino acids: CASSPLAGGLTDTQYF. Here the CDR3 DNA reads TGTGCCAGCTCACCCCTGGCGGGAGGCCTCACAGATACGCAGTATTTT.

This chain connects TRBV7-8 to TRBJ1-5; maybe TRBD1 (6 bases). The germline V gene has CDR1 SGHVS and CDR2 FQNEAQ. The CDR3 loop spans 16 amino acids. V lost 1 base to trimming and J lost 3 bases, with 13 bases between them. This CDR3 reads CASSLENRELNQPQHF. The DNA for the CDR3 is TGTGCCAGCAGCTTAGAAAACAGGGAGCTCAATCAGCCCCAGCATTTT.

V usage is TRBV4-1 and J usage is TRBJ1-5, with a possible D match to TRBD1 (5 bases). V was shortened by 0 bases and J by 6 bases, with 15 bases between the two germline ends. This CDR3 region has 16 residues. Germline assignment: CDR1 MGHRA and CDR2 YSYEKL. CDR3 in DNA: TGCGCCAGCAGCCAAGAGGTCCTCGTAAGGGGTCAGCCCCAGCATTTT. Its protein product is CASSQEVLVRGQPQHF.

A single count supports this clone. The CDR3 loop reads CASSLTDRGRYNEQFF. As DNA, the CDR3 is TGTGCCAGCAGCTTAACGGACAGGGGCCGATACAATGAGCAGTTCTTC. J is TRBJ2-1 and V is TRBV7-2, with 9 nucleotides matching TRBD1. Unmatched junction bases numbered 6, after V lost 2 bases and J lost 4 bases. The CDR3 is 16 amino acids. The V gene's germline CDR1 is SGHTA and CDR2 FQGNSA.

The chain recombines TRBV28 with TRBJ1-3, with D perhaps TRBD1 (6 bases). The V and J ends lost 3 bases and 2 bases respectively, with 8 bases between them. Looked up from germline, CDR1 is MDHEN and CDR2 is SYDVKM. The CDR3 has 14 amino acids. The CDR3 DNA sequence: TGTGCCAGCAGTTTTACAGGGACTGGAAACACCATATATTTT. Its translation: CASSFTGTGNTIYF.

V and J are TRBV18 and TRBJ1-1; D unresolved. Germline V CDR1 and CDR2: KGHSH, LQKENI. The CDR3 sequence is 12 residues long. Trimming removed 6 bases from V and 11 bases from J, with 16 bases in between. CDR3 nucleotide sequence: TGTGCCAGCTCTCCGCCGGGTTACGGGGCTTTCTTT. This gives the protein CASSPPGYGAFF. The complete variable domain, with remaining parts taken from reference TRBV18 and TRBJ1-1, reads NAGVMQNPRHLVRRRGQEARLRCSPMKGHSHVYWYRQLPEEGLKFMVYLQKENIIDESGMPKERFSAEFPKEGPSILRIQQVVRGDSAAYFCASSPPGYGAFFGQGTRLTVV.

The genes are TRBV5-1 and TRBJ2-3; D remains unclear. The germline gives CDR1 SGHRS, CDR2 YFSETQ. V gave up 4 bases and J gave up 0 bases, with 9 bases separating them. CDR3 length: 14 amino acids. CDR3 loop: CASSKSPSTDTQYF. The CDR3 DNA is TGCGCCAGCAGCAAGAGTCCTAGCACAGATACGCAGTATTTT. Combining the CDR3 with reference TRBV5-1 and TRBJ2-3 gives the whole variable domain KAGVTQTPRYLIKTRGQQVTLSCSPISGHRSVSWYQQTPGQGLQFLFEYFSETQRNKGNFPGRFSGRQFSNSRSEMNVSTLELGDSALYLCASSKSPSTDTQYFGPGTRLTVL.

V is TRBV5-6 and J is TRBJ2-3; 8 bases map to TRBD1. This CDR3 has 15 amino acids. J was trimmed by 4 bases and V by 4 bases; bases with no gene match: 8. CDR1 and CDR2 (germline): SGHDT, YYEEEE. Here the CDR3 reads CASSNGQGRSDTQYF. CDR3 DNA: TGTGCCAGCAGCAACGGACAGGGACGGTCAGATACGCAGTATTTT.

The chain recombines TRBV11-1 with TRBJ2-7; 11 bases are a match to TRBD1. CDR1 and CDR2 from the germline V gene are SGHAT and FQDESV (reference sequence). CDR3 size: 17 residues. After removal of 5 bases from V and 4 bases from J, the junction contained 13 bases not matched to a gene. The CDR3 here is CASSTTNRTGGWYEQYF. CDR3 bases: TGTGCCAGCAGCACAACCAATCGGACAGGGGGCTGGTACGAGCAGTACTTC.

The chain joins TRBV28 to TRBJ2-5; D gene unclear. CDR1 MDHEN and CDR2 SYDVKM come from the germline V gene. Trimming stripped 3 bases from V and 4 bases from J, with 6 bases between. This CDR3 has 12 amino acids. CDR3 amino acids: CASSFWGETQYF. Written as DNA, the CDR3 is TGTGCCAGCAGTTTTTGGGGAGAGACCCAGTACTTC. The complete variable domain, with remaining parts taken from reference TRBV28 and TRBJ2-5, reads DVKVTQSSRYLVKRTGEKVFLECVQDMDHENMFWYRQDPGLGLRLIYFSYDVKMKEKGDIPEGYSVSREKKERFSLILESASTNQTSMYLCASSFWGETQYFGPGTRLLVL.

The V call is TRBV5-1, the J call TRBJ1-4, with D perhaps matching TRBD1 (6 bases). Germline CDR1 SGHRS, CDR2 YFSETQ. V lost 3 bases to trimming and J lost 3 bases, with 12 bases between them. The CDR3 has 15 residues. CDR3 bases: TGCGCCAGCAGCTCCACAGGGCCGCCTAATGAAAAACTGTTTTTT. It translates to CASSSTGPPNEKLFF.

CDR3 region: CASSYSTVGDNEQFF. The CDR3 nucleotides read TGTGCCAGCAGTTACTCGACGGTAGGGGACAATGAGCAGTTCTTC. This chain joins TRBV6-5 and TRBJ2-1, with a possible D match to TRBD1 (5 bases). CDR1 is MNHEY, CDR2 SVGAGI, per germline. Trimming left V 0 bases short and J 5 bases short, with 11 bases between. This CDR3 spans 15 amino acids.

The V and J genes are TRBV19 and TRBJ1-4; D gene uncertain. This CDR3 contains 15 residues. The V gene's germline CDR1 is LNHDA and CDR2 SQIVND (reference sequence). V lost 1 base to trimming and J lost 7 bases, with 13 bases between them. The CDR3 is CASSIGPTSGEKLFF. The CDR3 DNA reads TGTGCCAGTAGTATAGGTCCCACCAGCGGTGAAAAACTGTTTTTT.

The chain joins TRBV9 to TRBJ1-5; TRBD1 aligns across 9 bases. V was pared by 4 bases and J by 6 bases, with 5 bases of the junction left unmatched. The CDR3 consists of 14 residues. Germline V lookup: CDR1 SGDLS, CDR2 YYNGEE. CDR3 sequence (DNA): TGTGCCAGCAGCTTGACAGGGGGTGGTCAGCCCCAGCATTTT. Protein product: CASSLTGGGQPQHF.

The chain has TRBV5-1 and TRBJ1-4; TRBD1 aligns across 8 bases. This CDR3 is 16 amino acids long. Per germline, CDR1 SGHRS and CDR2 YFSETQ. After removal of 2 bases from V and 9 bases from J, the junction contained 12 bases not matched to a gene. The DNA for the CDR3 is TGCGCCAGCAGCTTAGGTTACCCGGGACAGGATAAAAAACTGTTTTTT. Encoded protein: CASSLGYPGQDKKLFF. Full variable domain (outside the CDR3, taken from reference TRBV5-1 and TRBJ1-4): KAGVTQTPRYLIKTRGQQVTLSCSPISGHRSVSWYQQTPGQGLQFLFEYFSETQRNKGNFPGRFSGRQFSNSRSEMNVSTLELGDSALYLCASSLGYPGQDKKLFFGSGTQLSVL.